The 2 T cell receptor beta chains reported below all come from one sample, sequenced in a study of cytomegalovirus exposure and HLA in healthy donors. Primers: 60 Vbeta forward and 13 Jbeta reverse. The table came from immunoSEQ multiplex PCR; TCRdb's copy has only in-frame clones and leaves some out. The table includes some 180,000 clones, more than 75% detected once. The source material was PBMCs. The receptors stem from a man in his thirties or forties in good health and CMV-seropositive.

The V and J genes are TRBV27 and TRBJ1-4; unclear D gene. This CDR3 is 16 amino acids long. Germline CDR1 reads MNHEY; CDR2 reads SMNVEV (reference sequence). Trimming left V 0 bases short and J 0 bases short, with 8 bases between. The CDR3 DNA reads TGTGCCAGCAGTTTATCCCCACTTGCAACTAATGAAAAACTGTTTTTT. Its translation is CASSLSPLATNEKLFF. The entire variable domain, with the rest obtained from reference TRBV27 and TRBJ1-4, is as follows: EAQVTQNPRYLITVTGKKLTVTCSQNMNHEYMSWYRQDPGLGLRQIYYSMNVEVTDKGDVPEGYKVSRKEKRNFPLILESPSPNQTSLYFCASSLSPLATNEKLFFGSGTQLSVL.

This sequence joins TRBV11-3 and TRBJ2-1; TRBD2 agrees at 13 bases. Trimming at V came to 4 bases and at J to 2 bases, leaving 5 bases not matched to a gene. The germline V gene has CDR1 SGHNT and CDR2 YENEEA. The CDR3 has 17 residues. The DNA of the CDR3 is TGTGCCAGCAGCTCCAATGGGACTAGCGGGGCCTACAATGAGCAGTTCTTC. It translates to CASSSNGTSGAYNEQFF. The variable domain in full, with the rest retrieved from reference TRBV11-3 and TRBJ2-1, is EAGVVQSPRYKIIEKKQPVAFWCNPISGHNTLYWYLQNLGQGPELLIRYENEEAVDDSQLPKDRFSAERLKGVDSTLKIQPAELGDSAVYLCASSSNGTSGAYNEQFFGPGTRLTVL.